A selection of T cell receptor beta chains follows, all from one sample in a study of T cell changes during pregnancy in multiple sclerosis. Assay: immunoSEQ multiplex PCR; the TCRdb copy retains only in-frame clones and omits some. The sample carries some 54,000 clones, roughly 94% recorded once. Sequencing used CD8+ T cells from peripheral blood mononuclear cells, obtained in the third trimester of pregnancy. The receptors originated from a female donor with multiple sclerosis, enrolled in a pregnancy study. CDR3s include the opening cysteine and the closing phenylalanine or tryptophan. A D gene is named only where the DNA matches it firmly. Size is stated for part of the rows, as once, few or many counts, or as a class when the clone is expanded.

CASSWTGRNGYTF	TGTGCCAGCAGCTGGACAGGGAGAAATGGCTACACCTTC	NA	TRBJ1-2	TRBD1	TRBV5-4	13
CASSLGRGYNEQFF	TGTGCCAGCAGCTTAGGGCGCGGCTACAATGAGCAGTTCTTC	once	TRBJ2-1	NA	TRBV13	14
CASSLNPGTVGYTF	TGTGCCAGCAGTTTAAATCCGGGAACGGTTGGCTACACCTTC	NA	TRBJ1-2	NA	TRBV27	14
CASSPLESSYNEQFF	TGCGCCAGCAGCCCTCTAGAGAGCTCCTACAATGAGCAGTTCTTC	NA	TRBJ2-1	NA	TRBV4-3	15
CASSQVGLNGYTF	TGCGCCAGCAGCCAAGTTGGACTTAATGGCTACACCTTC	NA	TRBJ1-2	NA	TRBV4-3	13
CASSQYWREGYNEQFF	TGCGCCAGCAGCCAATATTGGAGGGAGGGTTACAATGAGCAGTTCTTC	NA	TRBJ2-1	TRBD2	TRBV4-1	16
CASSLKLAVYEQFF	TGTGCCAGCAGCTTAAAACTAGCCGTCTATGAGCAGTTCTTC	NA	TRBJ2-1	NA	TRBV7-2	14
CASSKEVEGSQETQYF	TGTGCCAGCAGCAAAGAGGTAGAGGGATCCCAAGAGACCCAGTACTTC	NA	TRBJ2-5	NA	TRBV21-1	16
CASSLASGLAELFSYNEQFF	TGTGCCAGCAGTTTAGCATCAGGACTAGCGGAGCTCTTCTCCTACAATGAGCAGTTCTTC	NA	TRBJ2-1	TRBD2	TRBV28	20
CASSLSGGPIVEQYF	TGTGCCAGCAGCTTAAGCGGGGGGCCGATCGTGGAGCAGTACTTC	NA	TRBJ2-7	TRBD2	TRBV7-9	15